This T cell receptor (beta chain) was obtained from a study of cytomegalovirus exposure and HLA in healthy donors. Study-level information: The 110 or so validation repertoires used a platform that matched the one used for the 500 to 700 first-cohort repertoires, as a later analysis reported.

Study conclusions and caveats: According to the study, around 150 TCR beta chains were cytomegalovirus-associated. There were a few CMV-associated chains whose specificity for CMV antigens was confirmed in vitro.

Data came from immunoSEQ multiplex PCR; TCRdb stores just in-frame clones and leaves some out. The sample shows over 65,000 clones, around 94% of them seen only once. Points on this clone: The antigen is undetermined.

Sequencing was performed on PBMCs. This clonotype originated in a young woman in good health and CMV-seropositive.

CDR3 coding DNA: TGTGCCTGGAGTGATACAGCGGACGAGCAGTACTTC. Translation: CAWSDTADEQYF. This chain connects TRBV30 to TRBJ2-7; tentatively, D is TRBD2 (5 bases). The CDR3 is 12 amino acids. Germline V gene lookup returns CDR1 GTSNPN and CDR2 SVGIG (reference sequence). V lost 1 base and J 5 bases, leaving 9 bases between the germline ends.